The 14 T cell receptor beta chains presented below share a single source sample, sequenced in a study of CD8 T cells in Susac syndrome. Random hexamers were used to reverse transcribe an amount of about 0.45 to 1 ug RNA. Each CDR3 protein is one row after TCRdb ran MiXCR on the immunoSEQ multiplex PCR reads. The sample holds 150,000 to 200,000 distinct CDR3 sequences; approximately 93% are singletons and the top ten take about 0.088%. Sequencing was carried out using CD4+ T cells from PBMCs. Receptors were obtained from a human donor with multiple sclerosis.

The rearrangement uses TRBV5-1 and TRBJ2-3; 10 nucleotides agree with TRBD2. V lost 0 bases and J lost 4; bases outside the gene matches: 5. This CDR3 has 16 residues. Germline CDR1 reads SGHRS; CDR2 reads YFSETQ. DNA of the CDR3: TGCGCCAGCAGCTTGGTCGGGACTAGCGACGCAGATACGCAGTATTTT. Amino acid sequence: CASSLVGTSDADTQYF.

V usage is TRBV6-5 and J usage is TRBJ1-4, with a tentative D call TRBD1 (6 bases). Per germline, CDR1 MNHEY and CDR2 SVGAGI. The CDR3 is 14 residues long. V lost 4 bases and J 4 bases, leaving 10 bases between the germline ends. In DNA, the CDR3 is TGTGCCAGCAGTTTAACAGGGAGTAATGAAAAACTGTTTTTT. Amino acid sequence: CASSLTGSNEKLFF.

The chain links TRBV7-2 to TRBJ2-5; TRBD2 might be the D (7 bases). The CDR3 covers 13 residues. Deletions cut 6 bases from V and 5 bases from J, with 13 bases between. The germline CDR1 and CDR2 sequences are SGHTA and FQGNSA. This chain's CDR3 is CASREGGWETQYF. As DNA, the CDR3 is TGTGCCAGCAGAGAGGGGGGGTGGGAGACCCAGTACTTC.

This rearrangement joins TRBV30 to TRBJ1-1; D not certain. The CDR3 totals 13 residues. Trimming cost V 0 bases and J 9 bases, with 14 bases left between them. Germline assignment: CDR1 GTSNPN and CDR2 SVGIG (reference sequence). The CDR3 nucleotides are TGTGCCTGGAGTGTACAAGGTGGGCGAAAAGCTTTCTTT. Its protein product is CAWSVQGGRKAFF.

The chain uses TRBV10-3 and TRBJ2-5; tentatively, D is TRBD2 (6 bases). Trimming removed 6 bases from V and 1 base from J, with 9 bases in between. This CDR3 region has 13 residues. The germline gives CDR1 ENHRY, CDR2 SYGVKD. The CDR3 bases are TGTGCCATCAGGCCAGCGGGCCAAGAGACCCAGTACTTC. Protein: CAIRPAGQETQYF.

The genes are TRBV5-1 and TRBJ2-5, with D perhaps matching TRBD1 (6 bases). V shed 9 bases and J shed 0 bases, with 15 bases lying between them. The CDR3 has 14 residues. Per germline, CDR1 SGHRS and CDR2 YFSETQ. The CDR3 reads CATRTANYQETQYF. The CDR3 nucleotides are TGCGCCACCCGGACAGCCAATTACCAAGAGACCCAGTACTTC.

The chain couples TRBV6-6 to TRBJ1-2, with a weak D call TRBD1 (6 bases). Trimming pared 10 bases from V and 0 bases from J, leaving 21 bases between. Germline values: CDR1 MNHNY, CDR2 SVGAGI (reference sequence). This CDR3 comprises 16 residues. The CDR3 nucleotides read TGTGCCACCTCCGGAGGGGGGGCCGGCCCTAACTATGGCTACACCTTC. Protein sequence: CATSGGGAGPNYGYTF.

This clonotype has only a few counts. The CDR3 is CASRLRGNTEAFF. The DNA for the CDR3 is TGTGCCAGCAGGCTTAGGGGGAACACTGAAGCTTTCTTT. V is TRBV11-2 and J is TRBJ1-1, with TRBD1 as a possible D gene (5 bases). In germline, CDR1 is SGHAT, CDR2 FQNNGV. Between the trimmed V and J ends, which lost 6 bases and 1 base, there was a span of 9 bases. The CDR3 totals 13 residues. Full variable domain (rest looked up from reference TRBV11-2 and TRBJ1-1): EAGVAQSPRYKIIEKRQSVAFWCNPISGHATLYWYQQILGQGPKLLIQFQNNGVVDDSQLPKDRFSAERLKGVDSTLKIQPAKLEDSAVYLCASRLRGNTEAFFGQGTRLTVV.

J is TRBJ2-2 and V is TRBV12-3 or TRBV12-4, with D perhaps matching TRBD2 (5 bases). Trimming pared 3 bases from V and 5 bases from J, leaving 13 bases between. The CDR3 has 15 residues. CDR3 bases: TGTGCCAGCAGTTTTAGGGAGCACCTGACCGGGGAGCTGTTTTTT. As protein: CASSFREHLTGELFF.

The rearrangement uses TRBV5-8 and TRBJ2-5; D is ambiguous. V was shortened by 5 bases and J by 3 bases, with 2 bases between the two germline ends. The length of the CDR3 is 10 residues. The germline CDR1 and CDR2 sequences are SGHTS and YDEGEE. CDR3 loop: CASREETQYF. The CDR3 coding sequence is TGTGCCAGCAGAGAAGAGACCCAGTACTTC. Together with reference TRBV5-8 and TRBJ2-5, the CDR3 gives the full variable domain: EAGVTQSPTHLIKTRGQQATLRCSPISGHTSVYWYQQALGLGLQFLLWYDEGEERNRGNFPPRFSGRQFPNYSSELNVNALELEDSALYLCASREETQYFGPGTRLLVL.

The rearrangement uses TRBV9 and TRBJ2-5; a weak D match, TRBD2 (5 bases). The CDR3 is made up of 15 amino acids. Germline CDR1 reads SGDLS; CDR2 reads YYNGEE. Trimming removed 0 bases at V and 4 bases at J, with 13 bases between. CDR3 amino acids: CASSVGSGWSETQYF. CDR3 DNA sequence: TGTGCCAGCAGCGTAGGGTCGGGATGGTCAGAGACCCAGTACTTC.

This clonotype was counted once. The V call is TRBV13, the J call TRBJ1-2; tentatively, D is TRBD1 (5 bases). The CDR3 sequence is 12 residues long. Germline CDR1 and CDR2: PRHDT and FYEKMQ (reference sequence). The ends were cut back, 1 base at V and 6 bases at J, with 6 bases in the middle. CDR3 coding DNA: TGTGCCAGCAGCTTAGTCAGGGATGGCTACACCTTC. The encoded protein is CASSLVRDGYTF.

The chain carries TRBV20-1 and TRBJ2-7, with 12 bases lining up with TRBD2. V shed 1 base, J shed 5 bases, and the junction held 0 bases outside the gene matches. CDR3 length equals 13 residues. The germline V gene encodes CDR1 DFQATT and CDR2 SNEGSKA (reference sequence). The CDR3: CSARGTSGNEQYF. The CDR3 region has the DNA TGCAGTGCTAGAGGGACTAGCGGGAACGAGCAGTACTTC.

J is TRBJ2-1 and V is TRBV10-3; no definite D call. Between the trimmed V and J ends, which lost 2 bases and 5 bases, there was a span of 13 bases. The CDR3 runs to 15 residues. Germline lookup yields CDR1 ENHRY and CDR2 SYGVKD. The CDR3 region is CAISEGVGRDNEQFF. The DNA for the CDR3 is TGTGCCATCAGTGAGGGGGTTGGCAGAGACAATGAGCAGTTCTTC.